This T cell receptor beta chain emerged from a study of shared clonotypes between healthy human individuals. Study-level background: Three CD4 naive, three CD4 memory, two CD8 naive and one CD8 memory plate were used per donor. Study-level results: Compared with memory subsets, naive subsets generally had larger estimated richness.

The CDR3 covers 15 residues. Germline loops: CDR1 MDHEN, CDR2 SYDVKM. Trimming took 1 base from V and 2 from J, leaving 9 bases between them. On this clone: The antigen remains unidentified. This specimen includes other DNA sequences encoding the same CDR3.

TCRdb's table, derived via immunoSEQ multiplex PCR, lists solely in-frame clones and lacks some. Among roughly 2.4 million clones listed, 90% to 96% were seen once. Recent acute infections and vaccinations were absent in the healthy HIV-negative adult donors. Sequencing used naive CD4+ T cells sorted from blood. Subset specified: CD45RA+ positively selected. The chain couples TRBV28 to TRBJ1-5; D might be TRBD1 (5 bases). This receptor was obtained from a man aged 18-30 years in good health. The CDR3 DNA reads TGTGCCAGCAGTTTATTGGGGCGAGGCAATCAGCCCCAGCATTTT. Protein: CASSLLGRGNQPQHF.